This is a list of T cell receptor beta chains from one sample in a study of T cells in localized non-small cell lung cancer. Clones were read by immunoSEQ multiplex PCR, and TCRdb kept only the in-frame ones, dropping some. The repertoire holds fewer than 25,000 clones, with over 85% as singletons. Here the sequenced sample was peripheral blood, taken before any cancer treatment. These TCRs come from a male donor older than 55 with stage I squamous cell lung carcinoma. Each CDR3 is given with its conserved first and last residue. D genes are given only for firm matches. For some rows the clone size is stated as once, few or many, or as a class when expanded; others skip it.

v_call: TRBV5-6
j_call: TRBJ1-1
d_call: .
clone_size: .
cdr3_length: 15
cdr3_aa: CASRGYGQSNTEAFF
cdr3_nt: TGTGCCAGCAGGGGGTATGGACAATCGAACACTGAAGCTTTCTTT

v_call: TRBV18
j_call: TRBJ1-2
d_call: .
clone_size: .
cdr3_length: 11
cdr3_aa: CASSPGAGYTF
cdr3_nt: TGTGCCAGCTCACCGGGGGCAGGCTACACCTTC

v_call: TRBV6-5
j_call: TRBJ1-4
d_call: TRBD1
clone_size: .
cdr3_length: 15
cdr3_aa: CASSPGTDGNEKLFF
cdr3_nt: TGTGCCAGCAGCCCCGGGACAGATGGGAATGAAAAACTGTTTTTT

v_call: TRBV30
j_call: TRBJ1-2
d_call: .
clone_size: .
cdr3_length: 14
cdr3_aa: CAWSADWARYGYTF
cdr3_nt: TGTGCCTGGAGTGCGGACTGGGCAAGGTATGGCTACACCTTC

v_call: TRBV19
j_call: TRBJ1-2
d_call: .
clone_size: .
cdr3_length: 15
cdr3_aa: CASSPPGRASYGYTF
cdr3_nt: TGTGCCAGTAGTCCGCCAGGGCGGGCGTCCTATGGCTACACCTTC

v_call: TRBV6-7
j_call: TRBJ2-3
d_call: TRBD2
clone_size: .
cdr3_length: 18
cdr3_aa: CASSYRLAGASSTDTQYF
cdr3_nt: TGTGCCAGCAGTTACCGGCTAGCGGGGGCCTCTAGCACAGATACGCAGTATTTT

v_call: TRBV5-6
j_call: TRBJ1-1
d_call: .
clone_size: .
cdr3_length: 14
cdr3_aa: CASSLEYRPTEAFF
cdr3_nt: TGTGCCAGCAGCTTGGAGTACAGGCCCACTGAAGCTTTCTTT

v_call: TRBV6-5
j_call: TRBJ1-1
d_call: .
clone_size: .
cdr3_length: 13
cdr3_aa: CASITPGITEAFF
cdr3_nt: TGTGCCAGCATAACTCCCGGAATCACTGAAGCTTTCTTT

v_call: TRBV28
j_call: TRBJ1-3
d_call: .
clone_size: .
cdr3_length: 20
cdr3_aa: CASTLFRSRDHSRSGNTIYF
cdr3_nt: TGTGCCAGCACCTTATTTAGGTCCAGGGATCATAGTCGTTCGGGAAACACCATATATTTT

v_call: TRBV28
j_call: TRBJ1-3
d_call: .
clone_size: once
cdr3_length: 15
cdr3_aa: CASSSGGARGNTIYF
cdr3_nt: TGTGCCAGCAGTTCCGGGGGGGCACGGGGAAACACCATATATTTT

v_call: TRBV12-5
j_call: TRBJ1-1
d_call: TRBD1
clone_size: .
cdr3_length: 15
cdr3_aa: CASGLATGQRTEAFF
cdr3_nt: TGTGCTAGTGGTTTGGCGACAGGGCAGCGTACTGAAGCTTTCTTT

v_call: TRBV7-2
j_call: TRBJ1-6
d_call: .
clone_size: .
cdr3_length: 15
cdr3_aa: CASSAEGGLQSPLHF
cdr3_nt: TGTGCCAGCAGCGCAGAGGGCGGATTGCAGTCACCCCTCCACTTT

v_call: TRBV30
j_call: TRBJ2-7
d_call: .
clone_size: once
cdr3_length: 13
cdr3_aa: CAWKPGNSYEQYF
cdr3_nt: TGTGCCTGGAAGCCGGGAAATTCCTACGAGCAGTACTTC

v_call: TRBV5-1
j_call: TRBJ2-7
d_call: .
clone_size: .
cdr3_length: 14
cdr3_aa: CASSLDRLTYEQYF
cdr3_nt: TGCGCCAGCAGCTTGGACCGGCTAACCTACGAGCAGTACTTC

v_call: TRBV7-6
j_call: TRBJ2-2
d_call: TRBD1
clone_size: .
cdr3_length: 16
cdr3_aa: CASSPGQGDGTGELFF
cdr3_nt: TGTGCCAGCAGCCCCGGACAGGGGGATGGAACCGGGGAGCTGTTTTTT

v_call: TRBV5-1
j_call: TRBJ2-3
d_call: TRBD2
clone_size: .
cdr3_length: 17
cdr3_aa: CASSLGGGLAGAGTQYF
cdr3_nt: TGCGCCAGCAGCTTGGGCGGTGGACTAGCGGGAGCAGGTACGCAGTATTTT

v_call: TRBV5-1
j_call: TRBJ1-1
d_call: .
clone_size: .
cdr3_length: 13
cdr3_aa: CASSLGQPSEAFF
cdr3_nt: TGCGCCAGCAGCTTGGGACAGCCATCAGAAGCTTTCTTT

v_call: TRBV30
j_call: TRBJ2-3
d_call: .
clone_size: .
cdr3_length: 11
cdr3_aa: CAWSPLDTQYF
cdr3_nt: TGTGCCTGGAGTCCCCTCGATACGCAGTATTTT

v_call: TRBV6-6
j_call: TRBJ2-5
d_call: .
clone_size: .
cdr3_length: 14
cdr3_aa: CASSPQGFQETQYF
cdr3_nt: TGTGCCAGCAGTCCCCAGGGATTCCAAGAGACCCAGTACTTC

v_call: TRBV10-3
j_call: TRBJ2-7
d_call: .
clone_size: .
cdr3_length: 14
cdr3_aa: CAISESIRDYEQYF
cdr3_nt: TGTGCCATCAGTGAGTCGATCCGGGACTACGAGCAGTACTTC

v_call: TRBV5-1
j_call: TRBJ2-7
d_call: .
clone_size: .
cdr3_length: 15
cdr3_aa: CASSLGVGTTYEQYF
cdr3_nt: TGCGCCAGCAGCTTGGGGGTAGGAACTACCTACGAGCAGTACTTC

v_call: TRBV29-1
j_call: TRBJ2-7
d_call: .
clone_size: .
cdr3_length: 12
cdr3_aa: CSVGQSSYEQYF
cdr3_nt: TGCAGCGTTGGACAGAGCTCCTACGAGCAGTACTTC

v_call: TRBV12-5
j_call: TRBJ1-1
d_call: .
clone_size: .
cdr3_length: 12
cdr3_aa: CASAVYGSEAFF
cdr3_nt: TGTGCTAGTGCCGTCTACGGCAGTGAAGCTTTCTTT

v_call: TRBV5-4
j_call: TRBJ2-5
d_call: TRBD2
clone_size: .
cdr3_length: 15
cdr3_aa: CASSFLAGGGETQYF
cdr3_nt: TGTGCCAGCAGCTTTTTAGCGGGGGGAGGAGAGACCCAGTACTTC

v_call: TRBV19
j_call: TRBJ1-3
d_call: TRBD1
clone_size: .
cdr3_length: 15
cdr3_aa: CASSMGTGVGNTIYF
cdr3_nt: TGTGCCAGTAGTATGGGAACAGGGGTTGGAAACACCATATATTTT

v_call: TRBV6-1
j_call: TRBJ1-5
d_call: .
clone_size: .
cdr3_length: 14
cdr3_aa: CASSGGGGHQPQHF
cdr3_nt: TGTGCCAGCAGTGGAGGGGGAGGGCATCAGCCCCAGCATTTT

v_call: TRBV10-3
j_call: TRBJ1-4
d_call: TRBD1
clone_size: .
cdr3_length: 15
cdr3_aa: CAISPNTGGIEKLFF
cdr3_nt: TGTGCCATCAGTCCTAATACAGGGGGCATTGAAAAACTGTTTTTT

v_call: TRBV19
j_call: TRBJ1-6
d_call: .
clone_size: .
cdr3_length: 14
cdr3_aa: CASSEDSYNSPLHF
cdr3_nt: TGTGCCAGTAGTGAGGACAGTTATAATTCACCCCTCCACTTT

v_call: TRBV15
j_call: TRBJ2-2
d_call: TRBD2
clone_size: .
cdr3_length: 16
cdr3_aa: CATSRDRGVYTGELFF
cdr3_nt: TGTGCCACCAGCAGAGATCGGGGGGTCTACACCGGGGAGCTGTTTTTT

v_call: TRBV18
j_call: TRBJ1-1
d_call: .
clone_size: .
cdr3_length: 14
cdr3_aa: CASSLAQLNTEAFF
cdr3_nt: TGTGCCAGCTCTCTGGCGCAGTTGAACACTGAAGCTTTCTTT

v_call: TRBV29-1
j_call: TRBJ2-1
d_call: .
clone_size: .
cdr3_length: 11
cdr3_aa: CSAQGPNEQFF
cdr3_nt: TGCAGCGCTCAGGGGCCCAATGAGCAGTTCTTC

v_call: TRBV5-1
j_call: TRBJ2-3
d_call: .
clone_size: once
cdr3_length: 15
cdr3_aa: CASSLGDRITDTQYF
cdr3_nt: TGCGCCAGCAGCTTGGGTGACAGAATTACAGATACGCAGTATTTT

v_call: TRBV2
j_call: TRBJ1-5
d_call: .
clone_size: .
cdr3_length: 13
cdr3_aa: CASQQGPRQPQHF
cdr3_nt: TGTGCCAGCCAACAGGGCCCCAGGCAGCCCCAGCATTTT

v_call: TRBV5-1
j_call: TRBJ2-7
d_call: TRBD2
clone_size: .
cdr3_length: 20
cdr3_aa: CASSLVGKAHTSGGPNEQYF
cdr3_nt: TGCGCCAGCAGCTTGGTGGGCAAGGCCCATACTAGCGGGGGGCCCAACGAGCAGTACTTC

v_call: TRBV6-4
j_call: TRBJ2-3
d_call: .
clone_size: once
cdr3_length: 13
cdr3_aa: CASSLSFTDTQYF
cdr3_nt: TGTGCCAGCAGCCTTTCTTTTACAGATACGCAGTATTTT

v_call: TRBV7-9
j_call: TRBJ2-3
d_call: .
clone_size: .
cdr3_length: 17
cdr3_aa: CASSTAGAGYWKDTQYF
cdr3_nt: TGTGCCAGCAGCACCGCCGGAGCGGGCTACTGGAAAGATACGCAGTATTTT

v_call: TRBV2
j_call: TRBJ1-2
d_call: TRBD1
clone_size: .
cdr3_length: 14
cdr3_aa: CASHRTGNDYGYTF
cdr3_nt: TGTGCCAGCCACCGGACAGGGAACGACTATGGCTACACCTTC

v_call: TRBV11-2
j_call: TRBJ1-1
d_call: .
clone_size: .
cdr3_length: 14
cdr3_aa: CASSLSRGNTEAFF
cdr3_nt: TGTGCCAGCAGCTTAAGCAGGGGAAACACTGAAGCTTTCTTT

v_call: TRBV6-1
j_call: TRBJ1-2
d_call: .
clone_size: once
cdr3_length: 14
cdr3_aa: CASSEGGPDYGYTF
cdr3_nt: TGTGCCAGCAGTGAGGGAGGTCCTGACTATGGCTACACCTTC

v_call: TRBV6-1
j_call: TRBJ1-1
d_call: TRBD1
clone_size: .
cdr3_length: 15
cdr3_aa: CASSPRQGRNTEAFF
cdr3_nt: TGTGCCAGCAGCCCCCGACAGGGGAGGAACACTGAAGCTTTCTTT

v_call: TRBV2
j_call: TRBJ2-1
d_call: .
clone_size: .
cdr3_length: 10
cdr3_aa: CASSRGLQFF
cdr3_nt: TGTGCCAGCAGTCGTGGGTTGCAGTTCTTC